These T cell receptor beta chains were read from a single sample in a study of T cells after yellow fever vaccination. TCRdb recomputed calls from the 5' RACE reads with MiXCR, one row per CDR3 protein. The sample holds some 240,000 distinct CDR3 sequences, approximately 3.8% seen once. The sequencing here drew on PBMCs, taken 15 days after the yellow fever booster vaccination. These receptor sequences come from a man between 18 and 29 years old who received the YFV17D yellow fever vaccine. Each CDR3 is given with its conserved first and last residue. The order of the fields is D gene, J gene, V gene, clone size, CDR3 DNA, CDR3 protein. The D gene is left open where the match is weak. Clone size appears in some rows only: once, few, many, or a class for an expanded clone.

D gene: TRBD2
J gene: TRBJ2-1
V gene: TRBV15
clone size: many
CDR3 DNA: TGTGCCACAGGACTAGCGGGGTTCAATGAGCAGTTCTTC
CDR3 protein: CATGLAGFNEQFF

D gene: .
J gene: TRBJ2-5
V gene: TRBV6-2/TRBV6-3
clone size: many
CDR3 DNA: TGTGCCAGCAGTTCCGTCGTGGGGGCCCAAGAGACCCAGTACTTC
CDR3 protein: CASSSVVGAQETQYF

D gene: TRBD2
J gene: TRBJ2-1
V gene: TRBV7-2
clone size: many
CDR3 DNA: TGTGCCAGCAGCCAATCTAGCGGGGGGGCGTACAATGAGCAGTTCTTC
CDR3 protein: CASSQSSGGAYNEQFF

D gene: .
J gene: TRBJ2-5
V gene: TRBV7-9
clone size: .
CDR3 DNA: TGTGCCAGCAGCTTACCTGACCAAGAGACCCAGTACTTC
CDR3 protein: CASSLPDQETQYF

D gene: .
J gene: TRBJ2-1
V gene: TRBV7-8
clone size: many
CDR3 DNA: TGTGCCAGCAGGCTACTTAGAGATGAGCAGTTCTTC
CDR3 protein: CASRLLRDEQFF

D gene: .
J gene: TRBJ2-1
V gene: TRBV5-4
clone size: many
CDR3 DNA: TGTGCCAGCAGCCCTACGAAAGGCCCGACCTACAATGAGCAGTTCTTC
CDR3 protein: CASSPTKGPTYNEQFF

D gene: TRBD1
J gene: TRBJ2-2
V gene: TRBV7-2
clone size: many
CDR3 DNA: TGTGCCAGCAGCTTGCCCGGGACAGGGAAAAGTGTCGGGCTGTTTTTT
CDR3 protein: CASSLPGTGKSVGLFF

D gene: .
J gene: TRBJ2-1
V gene: TRBV7-8
clone size: many
CDR3 DNA: TGTGCCAGCAGCGCGGGACTTTACAATGAGCAGTTCTTC
CDR3 protein: CASSAGLYNEQFF

D gene: .
J gene: TRBJ2-1
V gene: TRBV24-1
clone size: many
CDR3 DNA: TGTGCCACCAGTGATTTTTCAGGTGAGCAGTTCTTC
CDR3 protein: CATSDFSGEQFF

D gene: .
J gene: TRBJ1-5
V gene: TRBV6-5
clone size: many
CDR3 DNA: TGTGCCAGCAGTTACGGGGGGGTCGGAAATCAGCCCCAGCATTTT
CDR3 protein: CASSYGGVGNQPQHF

D gene: .
J gene: TRBJ1-4
V gene: TRBV18
clone size: many
CDR3 DNA: TGTGCCAGCTCCAACGGGGGCCTCGAGGAACTGTTTTTT
CDR3 protein: CASSNGGLEELFF

D gene: TRBD2
J gene: TRBJ2-2
V gene: TRBV4-1
clone size: many
CDR3 DNA: TGCGCCAGCAGCCAAGATACGGCGGCTAGCGGGAACACCGGGGAGCTGTTTTTT
CDR3 protein: CASSQDTAASGNTGELFF

D gene: .
J gene: TRBJ1-1
V gene: TRBV3-1
clone size: many
CDR3 DNA: TGTGCCAGCAGCCAATCCTGGCAGAACACTGAAGCTTTCTTT
CDR3 protein: CASSQSWQNTEAFF

D gene: TRBD1
J gene: TRBJ1-6
V gene: TRBV5-1
clone size: many
CDR3 DNA: TGCGCCAGCAGCGCGGGACAGGGAGGTCATTCACCCCTCCACTTT
CDR3 protein: CASSAGQGGHSPLHF

D gene: TRBD1
J gene: TRBJ1-6
V gene: TRBV4-1
clone size: many
CDR3 DNA: TGCGCCAGCAGCCAAGACTCCTTTGGGGACAGGGCCGATAATTCACCCCTCCACTTT
CDR3 protein: CASSQDSFGDRADNSPLHF

D gene: .
J gene: TRBJ1-1
V gene: TRBV6-2/TRBV6-3
clone size: many
CDR3 DNA: TGTGCCAGCCGAATGATGGCTGAAGCTTTCTTT
CDR3 protein: CASRMMAEAFF

D gene: .
J gene: TRBJ2-5
V gene: TRBV6-6
clone size: many
CDR3 DNA: TGTGCCAGCAGCCAACGTCATCGGGTGGAGACCCAGTACTTC
CDR3 protein: CASSQRHRVETQYF

D gene: .
J gene: TRBJ1-6
V gene: TRBV5-1
clone size: many
CDR3 DNA: TGCGCCAGCAGCCCGGACACCTATAATTCACCCCTCCACTTT
CDR3 protein: CASSPDTYNSPLHF

D gene: TRBD2
J gene: TRBJ2-5
V gene: TRBV7-9
clone size: many
CDR3 DNA: TGTGCCAGCAGCTTCCTCGGACTAGCTGGCGAGACCCAGTACTTC
CDR3 protein: CASSFLGLAGETQYF

D gene: .
J gene: TRBJ2-3
V gene: TRBV6-6
clone size: many
CDR3 DNA: TGTGCCAGCAGTTACGACGGCTACACAGATACGCAGTATTTT
CDR3 protein: CASSYDGYTDTQYF

D gene: TRBD1
J gene: TRBJ1-4
V gene: TRBV11-2
clone size: many
CDR3 DNA: TGTGCCAGCAGCCAAACAGGGGTGGTTGAAAAACTGTTTTTT
CDR3 protein: CASSQTGVVEKLFF

D gene: TRBD1
J gene: TRBJ2-2
V gene: TRBV20-1
clone size: many
CDR3 DNA: TGCAGTGCTAGAGGGGACAGGGGCCGATTGGGCACCGGGGAGCTGTTTTTT
CDR3 protein: CSARGDRGRLGTGELFF

D gene: .
J gene: TRBJ2-1
V gene: TRBV20-1
clone size: many
CDR3 DNA: TGCAGTGCTTTAGATTCGGGACTCCCCTCCTACAATGAGCAGTTCTTC
CDR3 protein: CSALDSGLPSYNEQFF

D gene: .
J gene: TRBJ2-1
V gene: TRBV19
clone size: many
CDR3 DNA: TGTGCCAGTAGTATAGTTGGGGTTAGCTCCTACAATGAGCAGTTCTTC
CDR3 protein: CASSIVGVSSYNEQFF

D gene: .
J gene: TRBJ1-5
V gene: TRBV6-1
clone size: many
CDR3 DNA: TGTGCCGGGCGGGACGGATATAGCAATCAGCCCCAGCATTTT
CDR3 protein: CAGRDGYSNQPQHF

D gene: .
J gene: TRBJ1-1
V gene: TRBV5-1
clone size: many
CDR3 DNA: TGCGCCAGCAGCTTGGAGACAGCAGGGACTGAAGCTTTCTTT
CDR3 protein: CASSLETAGTEAFF

D gene: .
J gene: TRBJ2-1
V gene: TRBV5-6
clone size: many
CDR3 DNA: TGTGCCAGCAGCTTTCCAGGAGGCTTCGCCTCCCCCTACAATGAGCAGTTCTTC
CDR3 protein: CASSFPGGFASPYNEQFF

D gene: .
J gene: TRBJ2-3
V gene: TRBV7-2
clone size: many
CDR3 DNA: TGTGCCAGCAGCCCGGCGCTTCGGGTTAGCACAGATACGCAGTATTTT
CDR3 protein: CASSPALRVSTDTQYF

D gene: .
J gene: TRBJ2-2
V gene: TRBV5-1
clone size: many
CDR3 DNA: TGCGCCAGCGACATGGAGGGGAATACCGGGGAGCTGTTTTTT
CDR3 protein: CASDMEGNTGELFF

D gene: TRBD2
J gene: TRBJ2-3
V gene: TRBV6-5
clone size: many
CDR3 DNA: TGTGCCAGCAGTTACTCGTATGCGGGGGGGCGAAACACAGATACGCAGTATTTT
CDR3 protein: CASSYSYAGGRNTDTQYF

D gene: TRBD1
J gene: TRBJ1-5
V gene: TRBV20-1
clone size: many
CDR3 DNA: TGCAGTGCCGGACAGGGCGATCAGCCCCAGCATTTT
CDR3 protein: CSAGQGDQPQHF

D gene: .
J gene: TRBJ1-5
V gene: TRBV6-6
clone size: many
CDR3 DNA: TGTGCCAGCAGCCCCGCGCCCATTCAGGGGCCCCAGCATTTT
CDR3 protein: CASSPAPIQGPQHF

D gene: TRBD2
J gene: TRBJ2-3
V gene: TRBV12-3/TRBV12-4
clone size: .
CDR3 DNA: TGTGCCAGCAGTCGGGAGGAAGATACGCAGTATTTT
CDR3 protein: CASSREEDTQYF

D gene: TRBD1
J gene: TRBJ1-1
V gene: TRBV20-1
clone size: many
CDR3 DNA: TGCAGTGCTAGAGGTGGGGACAGGGCGACTGAAGCTTTCTTT
CDR3 protein: CSARGGDRATEAFF

D gene: .
J gene: TRBJ1-2
V gene: TRBV7-3
clone size: many
CDR3 DNA: TGTGCCAGCAGCTTGACAGGTTCCTCCTATGGCTACACCTTC
CDR3 protein: CASSLTGSSYGYTF

D gene: .
J gene: TRBJ1-1
V gene: TRBV5-4
clone size: few
CDR3 DNA: TGTGCCAGCAGCTTCCCCGGGACCGAGGTTAACACTGAAGCTTTCTTT
CDR3 protein: CASSFPGTEVNTEAFF

D gene: .
J gene: TRBJ2-5
V gene: TRBV7-9
clone size: many
CDR3 DNA: TGTGCCAGCATCTCGTGGGGCAGTCAAGAGACCCAGTACTTC
CDR3 protein: CASISWGSQETQYF

D gene: TRBD2
J gene: TRBJ2-1
V gene: TRBV3-1
clone size: many
CDR3 DNA: TGTGCCAGCAGGTGGGAGGGGACCGGCAATGAGCAGTTCTTC
CDR3 protein: CASRWEGTGNEQFF

D gene: .
J gene: TRBJ1-2
V gene: TRBV12-3/TRBV12-4
clone size: few
CDR3 DNA: TGTGCCAGCAGTTTTAGAGGGGTATATGGCTACACCTTC
CDR3 protein: CASSFRGVYGYTF

D gene: .
J gene: TRBJ2-2
V gene: TRBV7-6
clone size: many
CDR3 DNA: TGTGCCAGCAGCTTTTCTCAAGTGGCCAACACCGGGGAGCTGTTTTTT
CDR3 protein: CASSFSQVANTGELFF

D gene: TRBD1
J gene: TRBJ2-3
V gene: TRBV7-8
clone size: many
CDR3 DNA: TGTGCCAGCAGCCCCGACCGGGACAGCCTCACAGATACGCAGTATTTT
CDR3 protein: CASSPDRDSLTDTQYF

D gene: TRBD2
J gene: TRBJ2-1
V gene: TRBV7-2
clone size: many
CDR3 DNA: TGTGCCAGCAGTCGAAGTAGCGGGGGGGACAATGAGCAGTTCTTC
CDR3 protein: CASSRSSGGDNEQFF

D gene: TRBD2
J gene: TRBJ2-5
V gene: TRBV6-2/TRBV6-3
clone size: many
CDR3 DNA: TGTGCCAGCAGCCGCCGACTAGCGGGGGTGGAGACCCAGTACTTC
CDR3 protein: CASSRRLAGVETQYF

D gene: .
J gene: TRBJ2-3
V gene: TRBV7-2
clone size: many
CDR3 DNA: TGTGCCAGCAGCTTACTGGCAGGGGGGAGAGCAGATACGCAGTATTTT
CDR3 protein: CASSLLAGGRADTQYF

D gene: .
J gene: TRBJ1-2
V gene: TRBV6-5
clone size: many
CDR3 DNA: TGTGCCAGCAGTTCACTCCGGGACGTTTGCGGCTACACCTTC
CDR3 protein: CASSSLRDVCGYTF

D gene: TRBD1
J gene: TRBJ1-3
V gene: TRBV29-1
clone size: many
CDR3 DNA: TGCAGCGTCTGGACAGGGGCTGGAAACACCATATATTTT
CDR3 protein: CSVWTGAGNTIYF

D gene: .
J gene: TRBJ2-2
V gene: TRBV2
clone size: many
CDR3 DNA: TGTGCCAGCAGTCCGGGACCGACGGCGGAGCTGTTTTTT
CDR3 protein: CASSPGPTAELFF

D gene: TRBD2
J gene: TRBJ2-5
V gene: TRBV5-1
clone size: .
CDR3 DNA: TGCGCCAGCAGCTTTAGCGGGAGATCGGAAGAGACCCAGTACTTC
CDR3 protein: CASSFSGRSEETQYF

D gene: TRBD1
J gene: TRBJ2-7
V gene: TRBV15
clone size: many
CDR3 DNA: TGTGCCACCAGCCGAACCCGACAGGGCGACTCCTACGAGCAGTACTTC
CDR3 protein: CATSRTRQGDSYEQYF

D gene: .
J gene: TRBJ2-5
V gene: TRBV14
clone size: many
CDR3 DNA: TGTGCCAGCAGCCAATCAGAGACCCAGTACTTC
CDR3 protein: CASSQSETQYF

D gene: .
J gene: TRBJ1-2
V gene: TRBV10-3
clone size: many
CDR3 DNA: TGTGCCATCAGTGAGTCACAGGGAGACTATGGCTACACCTTC
CDR3 protein: CAISESQGDYGYTF

D gene: .
J gene: TRBJ2-5
V gene: TRBV7-9
clone size: many
CDR3 DNA: TGTGCCAGCAGCCCCCTTGCAGGGGTGGAAGAGACCCAGTACTTC
CDR3 protein: CASSPLAGVEETQYF

D gene: .
J gene: TRBJ2-1
V gene: TRBV7-2
clone size: many
CDR3 DNA: TGTGCCAGCAGCTTGGGTCCAAGAGGTGAGCAGTTCTTC
CDR3 protein: CASSLGPRGEQFF

D gene: .
J gene: TRBJ2-3
V gene: TRBV6-5
clone size: many
CDR3 DNA: TGTGCCAGCAGTTACTCGGGCAGGAAAGGCACAGATACGCAGTATTTT
CDR3 protein: CASSYSGRKGTDTQYF

D gene: TRBD2
J gene: TRBJ2-1
V gene: TRBV2
clone size: many
CDR3 DNA: TGTGCCAGCAGTTCCGTTAGCGGGAATGAGCAGTTCTTC
CDR3 protein: CASSSVSGNEQFF

D gene: .
J gene: TRBJ1-6
V gene: TRBV5-1
clone size: many
CDR3 DNA: TGCGCCAGCAGCTTGGAAGGTTCACCCCTCCACTTT
CDR3 protein: CASSLEGSPLHF

D gene: TRBD1
J gene: TRBJ2-7
V gene: TRBV2
clone size: many
CDR3 DNA: TGTGCCAGTTCCGGGACAGGGGGCGGGGAGCAGTACTTC
CDR3 protein: CASSGTGGGEQYF

D gene: .
J gene: TRBJ2-5
V gene: TRBV27
clone size: many
CDR3 DNA: TGTGCCAGCAGTTGGGAAGGGGGGAAGACCCAGTACTTC
CDR3 protein: CASSWEGGKTQYF

D gene: .
J gene: TRBJ2-2
V gene: TRBV20-1
clone size: many
CDR3 DNA: TGCAGTGCCATTCAGGAGAACACCGGGGAGCTGTTTTTT
CDR3 protein: CSAIQENTGELFF

D gene: .
J gene: TRBJ1-2
V gene: TRBV6-6
clone size: many
CDR3 DNA: TGTGCCAGCAGTTGGAGACGGGATGGCTACACCTTC
CDR3 protein: CASSWRRDGYTF